This is a list of T cell receptor beta chains from one sample in a study of chemoradiotherapy in HPV16-positive cancers. Produced via immunoSEQ multiplex PCR; TCRdb's table is partial and in-frame only. Of just over 300 clones listed, around 89% are singletons. Sample: tumor tissue, taken from a patient who underwent chemoradiotherapy. These TCRs come from a human donor with HPV-associated anogenital cancer. Each CDR3 is given with its conserved first and last residue. A D gene is named only where the DNA matches it firmly. Part of the rows lack a size; the others show once, few, many or a class for expanded clones.

clone_size d_call j_call cdr3_length v_call cdr3_nt cdr3_aa
NA TRBD2 TRBJ2-3 14 TRBV5-1 TGCGCCAGCAGCTTGGCTAGCGGGACAGATACGCAGTATTTT CASSLASGTDTQYF
NA NA TRBJ2-2 13 TRBV30 TGTGCCGGAGCCGGGCCGTACACCGGGGAGCTGTTTTTT CAGAGPYTGELFF
NA NA TRBJ1-1 15 TRBV2 TGTGCCAGCAGTGAAGGGACTTCCTCGGTCACTGAAGCTTTCTTT CASSEGTSSVTEAFF
NA NA TRBJ1-1 15 TRBV5-4 TGTGCCAGCAGCGCCAATGGCCTCGAGGGCACTGAAGCTTTCTTT CASSANGLEGTEAFF
NA NA TRBJ2-5 13 TRBV7-9 TGTGCCAGCAGGGCGGACAGACAAGAGACCCAGTACTTC CASRADRQETQYF
NA NA TRBJ1-1 15 TRBV2 TGTGCCAGCAGTGAAGCCGGGGGGGCATGGACTGAAGCTTTCTTT CASSEAGGAWTEAFF
NA NA TRBJ2-3 16 TRBV9 TGTGCCAGCAGCGTTTGGGAGGGGGGGCGTGCAGATACGCAGTATTTT CASSVWEGGRADTQYF
NA NA TRBJ2-3 15 TRBV7-9 TGTGCCAGCAGCCCGTGGGGACTCAATTCGGGTACGCAGTATTTT CASSPWGLNSGTQYF
NA NA TRBJ1-4 14 TRBV25-1 TGTGCCAGCAGTGAACAGGGCCCTAATGAAAAACTGTTTTTT CASSEQGPNEKLFF
few NA TRBJ1-1 11 TRBV19 TGTGCCAGTAGTTTTGAGGGACGGGCTTTCTTT CASSFEGRAFF
NA NA TRBJ2-5 12 TRBV2 TGTGCCAGCTCCGCAGGGGCAGAGACCCAGTACTTC CASSAGAETQYF
NA TRBD1 TRBJ2-3 15 TRBV9 TGTGCCAGCAGCGTTACAGGGGTTTCCTCAGATACGCAGTATTTT CASSVTGVSSDTQYF
NA NA TRBJ1-5 15 TRBV9 TGTGCCAGCAGCGGTTCGGACGGAGCAAATCAGCCCCAGCATTTT CASSGSDGANQPQHF
NA NA TRBJ2-6 15 TRBV11-2 TGTGCCAGCAGCACACGGTGGGCTGGGGCCAACGTCCTGACTTTC CASSTRWAGANVLTF
NA NA TRBJ1-1 15 TRBV7-6 TGTGCCAGCAGCTTAGACGGGGGACGGAACACTGAAGCTTTCTTT CASSLDGGRNTEAFF
NA TRBD1 TRBJ2-1 16 TRBV11-3 TGTGCCAGCAGCTCCCGACAGGGGGCGAGTCGCGATGAGCAGTTCTTC CASSSRQGASRDEQFF
NA NA TRBJ1-1 14 TRBV4-1 TGCGCCAGCAGCCAAGCGGATCTTTTGGGTGAAGCTTTCTTT CASSQADLLGEAFF
NA NA TRBJ1-1 10 TRBV29-1 TGCAGCGTTGTGGGAACTGAAGCTTTCTTT CSVVGTEAFF
NA NA TRBJ1-4 15 TRBV27 TGTGCCAGCAGTTTAATCAGGGGCGTGGATGAAAAACTGTTTTTT CASSLIRGVDEKLFF
NA NA TRBJ1-1 14 TRBV10-3 TGTGCCGTCAAAAAGACAGGAGAGAACACTGAAGCTTTCTTT CAVKKTGENTEAFF
NA NA TRBJ1-1 11 TRBV20-1 TGCGCATGGACAAGTAACACTGAAGCTTTCTTT CAWTSNTEAFF
NA NA TRBJ2-7 16 TRBV21-1 TGTGCCAGCAGATCTGCCATAGCTACCGTGTTAGACGAGCAGTACTTC CASRSAIATVLDEQYF
NA TRBD1 TRBJ1-2 14 TRBV14 TGTGCCAGCAGCCAAGGGACAGGGACCTATGGCTACACCTTC CASSQGTGTYGYTF
NA NA TRBJ1-6 14 TRBV6-4 TGTGCCAGCAGTGACGGGGGACATAATTCACCCCTCCACTTT CASSDGGHNSPLHF
NA NA TRBJ1-1 16 TRBV11-2 TGTGCCAGCAGCATACGTTCTGCGTCAAGCGGCACTGAAGCTTTCTTT CASSIRSASSGTEAFF
few NA TRBJ1-2 18 TRBV9 TGTGCCAGCAGCACCTCGGGAGGAGGGTGGGGTGGTGGGTATGGCTACACCTTC CASSTSGGGWGGGYGYTF
NA NA TRBJ1-1 15 TRBV29-1 TGCAGCGTCGCCCGACGGGGGCAGGGAATCTCTGAAGCTTTCTTT CSVARRGQGISEAFF
NA NA TRBJ1-2 12 TRBV28 TGTGCCAGCAGTTCCGCGTCCCGTGGCTACACCTTC CASSSASRGYTF
NA TRBD1 TRBJ1-1 15 TRBV2 TGTGCCAGCAGTGAATATCTAGGGGGCTCCACTGAAGCTTTCTTT CASSEYLGGSTEAFF
NA NA TRBJ1-3 14 TRBV5-1 TGCGCCAGCAGCTCGGCCGGTTCTGGAAACACCATATATTTT CASSSAGSGNTIYF
NA NA TRBJ2-6 18 TRBV12-5 TGTGCTAGTGGTTGTAAAGGTGCAGGACAAAGTCGGGCCAACGTCCTGACTTTC CASGCKGAGQSRANVLTF
NA TRBD1 TRBJ1-1 13 TRBV5-1 TGCGCCAGCAAAGGGGGCGAAAACACTGAAGCTTTCTTT CASKGGENTEAFF
NA TRBD1 TRBJ1-1 15 TRBV27 TGTGCCAGCGCCCTAAGACAGGGGGCGGAGACTGAAGCTTTCTTT CASALRQGAETEAFF
NA TRBD2 TRBJ2-2 19 TRBV7-6 TGTGCCAGCAGTCCCCCCTGGACTAGCGGGGGGGCGAACACCGGGGAGCTGTTTTTT CASSPPWTSGGANTGELFF
NA NA TRBJ1-6 14 TRBV30 TGTGCCTGGAAAGGGGCAGGGTTCAATTCACCCCTCCACTTT CAWKGAGFNSPLHF
NA TRBD1 TRBJ1-4 16 TRBV30 TGTGCCTGGAGCCCCCTCTTACAGGGGTCGGATGAAAAACTGTTTTTT CAWSPLLQGSDEKLFF
NA TRBD2 TRBJ2-1 14 TRBV12-5 TGTGCTAGTGGTTGGGTAGCGGGATCTTCTGAGCAGTTCTTC CASGWVAGSSEQFF
NA NA TRBJ2-2 13 TRBV11-2 TGTGCCAGCAGCTTCTACACATCCGGGGAGCTGTTTTTT CASSFYTSGELFF
few TRBD2 TRBJ2-5 15 TRBV7-9 TGTGCCAGCAGCCGCCTTACCGGGGGGGGAGAGACCCAGTACTTC CASSRLTGGGETQYF
NA NA TRBJ2-5 16 TRBV5-5 TGTGCCAGCAGCGAACTCCCCGGCGCACGACTAGAGACCCAGTACTTC CASSELPGARLETQYF
once NA TRBJ1-2 13 TRBV2 TGTGCCAGCAGACCCGGGACGGACTATGGCTACACCTTC CASRPGTDYGYTF